A single sample gave rise to the 23 T cell receptor beta chains below, sequenced in a study of cytomegalovirus exposure and HLA in healthy donors. The PCR ran on 60 Vbeta and 13 Jbeta primers. The data were produced by immunoSEQ multiplex PCR, yet TCRdb's version contains in-frame clones alone and is incomplete. The profile covers approximately 120,000 clones, with 70% to 80% appearing a single time and 1.9% taken by the ten largest. The sample taken for sequencing was PBMCs. These receptors originate from a man in his forties or fifties in good health and CMV-seronegative.

V gene TRBV30 combines with J gene TRBJ1-1; D remains unclear. The CDR3 runs 13 residues. The germline V and J ends were trimmed by 2 bases and 0 bases, with 7 bases remaining between them. The germline V gene has CDR1 GTSNPN and CDR2 SVGIG (reference sequence). CDR3 bases: TGTGCCTGGAGTACAACGTTGAACACTGAAGCTTTCTTT. This gives the protein CAWSTTLNTEAFF.

This chain joins TRBV9 and TRBJ2-5; D possibly corresponds to TRBD2 (5 bases). CDR3 length equals 13 residues. Trimming took off 0 bases at V and 5 bases at J, with 8 bases between the two ends. Germline V gene data show CDR1 as SGDLS and CDR2 as YYNGEE. CDR3 coding DNA: TGTGCCAGCAGCGTAGACCAGCGGGAGACCCAGTACTTC. As protein: CASSVDQRETQYF.

The chain employs TRBV30 and TRBJ1-2, with D uncertain. The CDR3 extends over 13 amino acids. The germline gives CDR1 GTSNPN, CDR2 SVGIG (reference sequence). V was trimmed by 0 bases and J by 3 bases, leaving 8 bases between them. CDR3 residues: CAWSVQTDYGYTF. In DNA, the CDR3 is TGTGCCTGGAGTGTACAAACAGACTATGGCTACACCTTC.

A single count supports this clone. This chain uses TRBV6-5 with TRBJ2-7, with D tentatively TRBD2 (6 bases). The V end was cut by 5 bases, the J end by 0 bases, with 14 bases between. The CDR3 contains 15 residues. CDR1 MNHEY and CDR2 SVGAGI come from the germline V gene. The CDR3 DNA reads as TGTGCCAGCAGTCCGAGGGACGGGAGCTCCTACGAGCAGTACGTC. It translates to CASSPRDGSSYEQYV.

This clone was observed a handful of times. CDR3 region: CASILGSRGEKLFF. CDR3 DNA: TGTGCCAGCATTCTTGGATCAAGAGGAGAAAAACTGTTTTTT. The rearrangement joins TRBV6-1 to TRBJ1-4; D gene unclear. This CDR3 comprises 14 residues. Germline CDR1 reads MNHNS; CDR2 reads SASEGT. Trimming took off 7 bases at V and 8 bases at J, with 17 bases between the two ends.

The rearrangement uses TRBV30 and TRBJ2-1, with 7 bases identical to TRBD1. Per the germline V gene, CDR1 is GTSNPN and CDR2 is SVGIG (reference sequence). V gave up 1 base and J gave up 5 bases; unmatched junction bases: 2. CDR3 size: 13 residues. DNA for the CDR3: TGTGCCTGGAGTGGGGGACAGCACAATGAGCAGTTCTTC. Its translation: CAWSGGQHNEQFF.

V usage is TRBV7-8 and J usage is TRBJ2-7, with a tentative D call TRBD1 (6 bases). This CDR3 has 11 residues. Germline loops: CDR1 SGHVS, CDR2 FQNEAQ. The V gene lost 4 bases and the J gene lost 7 bases, with 8 bases spanning the gap. The CDR3 loop reads CASSSGVEQYV. CDR3 DNA sequence: TGTGCCAGCAGCTCAGGGGTAGAGCAGTACGTC.

This chain connects TRBV21-1 to TRBJ1-1; TRBD1 was called by the table and not checked on the DNA. TRBV21-1 is termed a pseudogene. The CDR3 is 14 residues long. CDR3 in DNA: TGTGCCAGCAGCCGGGACAGGTGGAACACTGAAGCTTTCTTT. Residues: CASSRDRWNTEAFF.

The count of this clone is one. The chain links TRBV19 to TRBJ1-5; D may be TRBD1 (5 bases). The CDR3 runs 16 residues. Germline loops: CDR1 LNHDA, CDR2 SQIVND (reference sequence). The V gene lost 8 bases and the J gene lost 2 bases, with 19 bases spanning the gap. The CDR3, as DNA: TGTGCCAGTGGTCGGGGGAACCCTCCAGGCAATCAGCCCCAGCATTTT. It encodes CASGRGNPPGNQPQHF.

This chain links TRBV7-9 with TRBJ1-4; D might be TRBD1 (5 bases). Germline V gene data show CDR1 as SEHNR and CDR2 as FQNEAQ (reference sequence). This CDR3 is built from 13 residues. Deletions cut 2 bases from V and 7 bases from J, with 8 bases between. In DNA, the CDR3 is TGTGCCAGCAGCTTATCGGGGGGTGAAAAACTGTTTTTT. It is translated as CASSLSGGEKLFF.

The chain is built from TRBV6-5 and TRBJ1-2, with D unresolved. CDR1 and CDR2 from the germline V gene are MNHEY and SVGAGI. The CDR3 is made up of 14 amino acids. With 10 bases removed from V and 2 bases from J, the gap between germline ends came to 17 bases. In DNA form, the CDR3 reads TGTGCCACCCGCCGGGAGGAGATAAACTATGGCTACACCTTC. Amino acids: CATRREEINYGYTF.

This clone was observed once. The chain combines TRBV6-6 with TRBJ1-2; TRBD1 is a possible D gene (5 bases). The germline gives CDR1 MNHNY, CDR2 SVGAGI (reference sequence). The CDR3 consists of 15 residues. V was shortened by 5 bases and J by 0 bases, with 13 bases between the two germline ends. CDR3 sequence (DNA): TGTGCCAGCAGTCGTACAGGTTTTGCTAACTATGGCTACACCTTC. This gives the protein CASSRTGFANYGYTF.

This chain uses TRBV5-1 with TRBJ2-2; D is perhaps TRBD2 (6 bases). Germline CDR1 and CDR2: SGHRS and YFSETQ. The CDR3 runs 16 residues. V was trimmed by 4 bases and J by 0 bases, leaving 13 bases between them. This chain's CDR3 is CASSPRDGANTGELFF. For the CDR3, the DNA is TGCGCCAGCAGCCCGCGGGACGGTGCGAACACCGGGGAGCTGTTTTTT.

This chain links TRBV19 with TRBJ1-1; TRBD1 might be the D (5 bases). This CDR3 region has 14 residues. Trimming stripped 3 bases from V and 5 bases from J, with 13 bases between. CDR1 is LNHDA, CDR2 SQIVND, per germline (reference sequence). CDR3: CASSIERGGTEAFF. CDR3 DNA sequence: TGTGCCAGTAGTATTGAGAGGGGAGGAACTGAAGCTTTCTTT. Together with reference TRBV19 and TRBJ1-1, the CDR3 gives the full variable domain: DGGITQSPKYLFRKEGQNVTLSCEQNLNHDAMYWYRQDPGQGLRLIYYSQIVNDFQKGDIAEGYSVSREKKESFPLTVTSAQKNPTAFYLCASSIERGGTEAFFGQGTRLTVV.

The chain uses TRBV6-1 and TRBJ1-5; 7 bases are shared with TRBD1. The CDR3 has 14 amino acids. V dropped 6 bases and J dropped 4; count of bases not matched to a gene: 6. Looked up from germline, CDR1 is MNHNS and CDR2 is SASEGT. CDR3 amino acids: CASSKGTANQPQHF. Here the CDR3 DNA reads TGTGCCAGCAGCAAGGGGACAGCGAATCAGCCCCAGCATTTT.

This chain links TRBV5-5 with TRBJ2-3, with a tentative D call TRBD1 (5 bases). The CDR3 covers 16 residues. Germline loops: CDR1 SGHKS, CDR2 YYEKEE (reference sequence). Between the trimmed V and J ends, which lost 0 bases and 0 bases, there was a span of 11 bases. CDR3 residues: CASSLAEGASTDTQYF. The CDR3 bases are TGTGCCAGCAGCTTGGCCGAAGGGGCTAGCACAGATACGCAGTATTTT.

CDR3: CASSNRDRATDTQYF. CDR3 DNA: TGTGCCAGCAGTAATAGGGACAGGGCCACAGATACGCAGTATTTT. This chain uses TRBV6-1 with TRBJ2-3; 9 bases are a match to TRBD1. Germline V gene data show CDR1 as MNHNS and CDR2 as SASEGT. V lost 5 bases, J lost 2 bases, and 5 bases stayed unmatched. The length of the CDR3 is 15 residues.

The chain employs TRBV2 and TRBJ1-2, with 8 positions matching TRBD1. This CDR3 has 13 residues. Trimming removed 9 bases from V and 4 bases from J; junction bases left unmatched: 7. CDR1 and CDR2 (germline): SNHLY, FYNNEI. CDR3 sequence: CARDTQGAYGYTF. In nucleotides, the CDR3 is TGTGCCAGAGACACTCAGGGGGCCTATGGCTACACCTTC.

Note on this clone: The same CDR3 arises from other DNA sequences in this sample as well. This chain joins TRBV5-1 and TRBJ2-3, with a weak D call TRBD1 (6 bases). V shed 7 bases and J shed 2 bases, with 11 bases lying between them. Germline CDR1 SGHRS, CDR2 YFSETQ. CDR3 length: 13 amino acids. Here the CDR3 reads CASAQGLTDTQYF. The CDR3 bases are TGCGCCAGCGCACAGGGCCTCACAGATACGCAGTATTTT. The full variable domain, completed using reference TRBV5-1 and TRBJ2-3, is KAGVTQTPRYLIKTRGQQVTLSCSPISGHRSVSWYQQTPGQGLQFLFEYFSETQRNKGNFPGRFSGRQFSNSRSEMNVSTLELGDSALYLCASAQGLTDTQYFGPGTRLTVL.

This clone was recorded only once. The chain combines TRBV5-1 with TRBJ2-1; maybe TRBD1 (6 bases). Germline assignment: CDR1 SGHRS and CDR2 YFSETQ. The CDR3 is 14 residues long. Deletions cut 0 bases from V and 7 bases from J, with 11 bases between. The CDR3, as DNA: TGCGCCAGCAGCTTGGATGGGGGCCCGAATGAGCAGTTCTTC. Translation: CASSLDGGPNEQFF.

This clone has just a few counts. The chain couples TRBV7-8 to TRBJ2-3; TRBD2 aligns across 10 bases. This CDR3 spans 15 amino acids. The junction had 6 bases not matched to a gene; V was cut back by 5 bases and J by 4 bases. Germline lookup yields CDR1 SGHVS and CDR2 FQNEAQ. CDR3: CASSPLAGEADTQYF. The CDR3 DNA sequence: TGTGCCAGCAGCCCGCTAGCGGGGGAAGCAGATACGCAGTATTTT.

This clone has only a few counts. The V and J genes are TRBV18 and TRBJ2-3, with TRBD1 identical over 10 bases. J was trimmed by 3 bases and V by 0 bases; bases with no gene match: 3. This CDR3 region has 16 residues. Germline CDR1 reads KGHSH; CDR2 reads LQKENI. The CDR3: CASSPPGTGDTDTQYF. In nucleotides, the CDR3 is TGTGCCAGCTCACCACCCGGGACAGGGGATACAGATACGCAGTATTTT.

The rearrangement joins TRBV29-1 to TRBJ1-4; 9 nucleotides line up with TRBD1. V dropped 6 bases and J dropped 0; count of bases not matched to a gene: 2. The germline V gene encodes CDR1 SQVTM and CDR2 ANQGSEA. The CDR3 is 14 residues long. CDR3 residues: CSVTGGTTNEKLFF. For the CDR3, the DNA is TGCAGCGTGACAGGGGGAACAACTAATGAAAAACTGTTTTTT.